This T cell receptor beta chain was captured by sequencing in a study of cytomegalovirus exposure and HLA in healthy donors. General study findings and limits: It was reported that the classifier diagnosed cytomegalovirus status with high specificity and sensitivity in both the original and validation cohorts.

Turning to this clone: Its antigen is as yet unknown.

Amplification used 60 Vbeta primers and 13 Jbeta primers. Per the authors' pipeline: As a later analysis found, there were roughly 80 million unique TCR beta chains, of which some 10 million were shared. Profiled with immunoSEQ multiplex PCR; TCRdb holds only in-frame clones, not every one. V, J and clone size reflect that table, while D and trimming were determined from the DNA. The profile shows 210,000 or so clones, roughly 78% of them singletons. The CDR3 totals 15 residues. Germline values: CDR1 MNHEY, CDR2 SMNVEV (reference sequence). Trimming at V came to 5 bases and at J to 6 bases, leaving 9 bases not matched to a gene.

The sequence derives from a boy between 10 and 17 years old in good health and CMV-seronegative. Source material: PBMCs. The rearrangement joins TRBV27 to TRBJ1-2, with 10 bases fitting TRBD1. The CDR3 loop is CASSAGTGVVNGYTF. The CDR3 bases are TGTGCCAGCAGTGCAGGGACAGGGGTTGTAAATGGCTACACCTTC.